This T cell receptor beta chain was sequenced in a study of cytomegalovirus exposure and HLA in healthy donors. Primers included in the PCR were 60 Vbeta and 13 Jbeta primers. Profiling relied on immunoSEQ multiplex PCR, and the TCRdb table lists in-frame clones only, not all of them. Altogether approximately 200,000 clones are present, 74% being singletons, with the ten largest covering 3% to 3.5%. The sequence derives from a woman aged 25 to 39 in good health and CMV-seropositive. The sample taken for sequencing was PBMCs.

The CDR3 loop is CASSESLAGGTDTQYF. The CDR3 nucleotides read TGTGCCAGCAGTGAATCCCTAGCGGGAGGGACAGATACGCAGTATTTT. The chain joins TRBV6-4 to TRBJ2-3, with 12 bases identical to TRBD2. The CDR3 is made up of 16 amino acids. The V segment lost 3 bases and the J segment 3 bases; nucleotides outside the gene matches: 4. CDR1 is MRHNA, CDR2 SNTAGT, per germline.